The rows below give T cell receptor beta chains drawn from one sample of a study of graft-versus-host responses after intestinal transplantation. For these TCRs, the target antigens are not known. TCRdb's copy holds only in-frame clones and misses some; the assay was immunoSEQ multiplex PCR. The sample carries some 90,000 clones, around 83% recorded once. The specimen comprised unstimulated CD4+ T cells sorted from spleen or lymph node cells, sampled before intestinal transplant. These receptors all come from a human donor who received an intestinal transplant. Both conserved end residues are part of each CDR3. D genes are given only for firm matches. Where a row states a size, it is once, few, many or the class of an expanded clone; other rows omit it.

TRBD1	TRBV5-6	-	TRBJ1-2	CASSSGTGFYGYTF	TGTGCCAGCAGCTCCGGGACAGGGTTCTATGGCTACACCTTC
-	TRBV11-2	-	TRBJ2-7	CASSLGLASDEQYF	TGTGCCAGCAGCTTAGGGCTAGCGAGCGACGAGCAGTACTTC
-	TRBV10-2	-	TRBJ1-5	CASSDYSNQPQHF	TGCGCCAGCAGTGACTATAGCAATCAGCCCCAGCATTTT
TRBD2	TRBV18	-	TRBJ2-5	CASQVTSGETQYF	TGTGCCAGCCAAGTGACTAGCGGGGAGACCCAGTACTTC
TRBD1	TRBV5-1	once	TRBJ1-2	CASSLQQGFGYTF	TGCGCCAGCAGCTTACAACAGGGGTTTGGCTACACCTTC
-	TRBV6-1	-	TRBJ1-3	CASIPGLLKNTIYF	TGTGCCAGCATCCCGGGACTCCTTAAAAACACCATATATTTT
-	TRBV10-3	few	TRBJ1-2	CAAARSGGNGYTF	TGTGCCGCAGCCAGGTCGGGGGGCAATGGCTACACCTTC
-	TRBV6-1	few	TRBJ1-4	CASSERVGADSEKLFF	TGTGCCAGCAGTGAACGGGTGGGGGCGGATTCTGAAAAACTGTTTTTT
TRBD1	TRBV27	-	TRBJ1-5	CASRGTAGQPQHF	TGTGCCAGCAGGGGGACAGCGGGTCAGCCCCAGCATTTT
TRBD2	TRBV29-1	few	TRBJ2-3	CSVSSSGVSTDTQYF	TGCAGCGTCTCCTCTAGCGGAGTAAGCACAGATACGCAGTATTTT
TRBD2	TRBV5-5	-	TRBJ2-1	CASSGATWGEGFF	TGTGCCAGCAGCGGGGCTACTTGGGGGGAGGGTTTCTTC
TRBD1	TRBV4-1	-	TRBJ1-2	CASSQSGTGHYGYTF	TGCGCCAGCAGCCAATCCGGGACAGGGCACTATGGCTACACCTTC
-	TRBV28	once	TRBJ1-5	CASSPDLGGQPQHF	TGTGCCAGCAGTCCAGACTTAGGCGGTCAGCCCCAGCATTTT
TRBD1	TRBV28	-	TRBJ1-1	CASSPIGQGNTEAFF	TGTGCCAGCAGCCCAATTGGACAGGGAAACACTGAAGCTTTCTTT
TRBD2	TRBV28	-	TRBJ2-5	CASSRRTSGTVQETQYF	TGTGCCAGCAGTAGACGGACTAGCGGGACGGTCCAAGAGACCCAGTACTTC
-	TRBV5-1	-	TRBJ2-7	CASSLARGTDYEQYF	TGCGCCAGCAGCTTGGCCCGGGGTACCGACTACGAGCAGTACTTC
TRBD2	TRBV5-5	few	TRBJ2-1	CASSFRTSWNEQFF	TGTGCCAGCAGCTTTCGGACTAGCTGGAATGAGCAGTTCTTC